These 20 T cell receptor beta chains came from one sample sequenced in a study of blood T cell repertoires in COVID-19. Produced via immunoSEQ multiplex PCR; TCRdb's table is partial and in-frame only. The table records roughly 70,000 clones, about 85% of them present only once. Sequencing was performed on peripheral blood. These receptors all come from a man aged 65 to 79 with active COVID-19.

The chain combines TRBV5-1 with TRBJ2-5; 11 positions agree with TRBD2. CDR3 length: 16 residues. V lost 3 bases, J lost 4 bases, and 8 bases stayed unmatched. Germline loops: CDR1 SGHRS, CDR2 YFSETQ. CDR3 loop: CASSSRTSGLGETQYF. In DNA form, the CDR3 reads TGCGCCAGCAGCTCCCGGACTAGCGGGCTGGGAGAGACCCAGTACTTC.

V and J are TRBV7-8 and TRBJ2-7; D is perhaps TRBD2 (6 bases). The CDR3 has 14 residues. CDR1 and CDR2 from the germline V gene are SGHVS and FQNEAQ. V was clipped by 6 bases and J by 0 bases, with 12 bases between them. For the CDR3, the DNA is TGTGCCAGCAGATTCGTTAGCGGCTCCTACGAGCAGTACTTC. Translating gives CASRFVSGSYEQYF. Complete variable domain (other parts from reference TRBV7-8 and TRBJ2-7): GAGVSQSPRYKVAKRGQDVALRCDPISGHVSLFWYQQALGQGPEFLTYFQNEAQLDKSGLPSDRFFAERPEGSVSTLKIQRTQQEDSAVYLCASRFVSGSYEQYFGPGTRLTVT.

This clone was counted a few times. The rearrangement joins TRBV12-3 or TRBV12-4 to TRBJ1-1; D gene uncertain. The CDR3 runs 12 residues. V lost 2 bases and J lost 6, with 7 bases in between. CDR3 loop: CASSLREPEAFF. The CDR3 DNA is TGTGCCAGCAGTTTACGGGAGCCTGAAGCTTTCTTT.

This clone appeared a single time. This sequence joins TRBV7-2 and TRBJ2-1, with 12 nucleotides matching TRBD2. Germline V gives CDR1 SGHTA, CDR2 FQGNSA. J gave up 8 bases and V 0 bases, and 2 bases lay outside the gene matches. This CDR3 spans 15 amino acids. The CDR3 here is CASSLALAGGHEQFF. As DNA, the CDR3 is TGTGCCAGCAGCTTAGCCCTAGCGGGAGGGCATGAGCAGTTCTTC.

CDR3 in amino acids: CAWSRDFGGSGTEAFF. Written as DNA, the CDR3 is TGTGCCTGGAGCCGCGATTTCGGGGGTTCGGGCACTGAAGCTTTCTTT. The chain is built from TRBV30 and TRBJ1-1, with a possible D match to TRBD1 (5 bases). Trimming pared 3 bases from V and 4 bases from J, leaving 21 bases between. This CDR3 is 16 amino acids long. Looked up from germline, CDR1 is GTSNPN and CDR2 is SVGIG (reference sequence).

The CDR3, as DNA: TGCGCCAGCACCCCGGGACAGGGGGTTTACGAGCAGTACTTC. This sequence encodes CASTPGQGVYEQYF. The chain has TRBV10-1 and TRBJ2-7, with TRBD1 identical over 11 bases. V gave up 7 bases and J gave up 4 bases; unmatched junction bases: 6. The CDR3 runs to 14 residues. The germline V gene encodes CDR1 WNHNN and CDR2 SYGVQD (reference sequence).

The gene calls are TRBV20-1 and TRBJ2-5; D uncertain. Trimming shortened V by 3 bases and J by 5 bases, and 7 bases separated the two germline ends. This CDR3 has 11 residues. The germline gives CDR1 DFQATT, CDR2 SNEGSKA (reference sequence). CDR3 sequence reads: CSASLSETQYF. CDR3 nucleotides: TGCAGTGCTAGCCTGTCGGAGACCCAGTACTTC.

This chain uses TRBV3-1 (or the pseudogene TRBV3-2) with TRBJ1-4; D is undetermined. CDR3 length: 15 residues. V was cut by 1 base and J by 8 bases, with 14 bases left in between. Germline V CDR1 and CDR2: LGHDT, YNNKEL (reference sequence). CDR3 sequence: CASSQASTSEEKLFF. DNA for the CDR3: TGTGCCAGCAGCCAAGCGTCAACATCGGAGGAAAAACTGTTTTTT.

The chain is built from TRBV28 and TRBJ2-5; D call uncertain. The germline V gene has CDR1 MDHEN and CDR2 SYDVKM. The length of the CDR3 is 12 residues. The V gene lost 3 bases and the J gene lost 7 bases, with 9 bases spanning the gap. This chain's CDR3 is CASSFRRGTQYF. As DNA, the CDR3 is TGTGCCAGCAGTTTCCGCCGCGGGACCCAGTACTTC.

The V call is TRBV6-4, the J call TRBJ2-1; tentatively, D is TRBD2 (6 bases). With 4 bases removed from V and 9 bases from J, the gap between germline ends came to 19 bases. Per germline, CDR1 MRHNA and CDR2 SNTAGT. The CDR3 loop spans 15 amino acids. CDR3 sequence reads: CASSVLPGEAGEQFF. The CDR3 DNA sequence: TGTGCCAGCAGTGTCCTCCCGGGGGAGGCGGGTGAGCAGTTCTTC.

This rearrangement joins TRBV5-6 to TRBJ2-1, with 7 positions matching TRBD2. Germline CDR1 is SGHDT and CDR2 is YYEEEE. The CDR3 loop spans 16 amino acids. Trimming took 4 bases from V and 5 from J; bases not matched to a gene: 12. For the CDR3, the DNA is TGTGCCAGCAGCGCCCCGGGGCTAGCGGTTAACAATGAGCAGTTCTTC. Its protein product is CASSAPGLAVNNEQFF.

The J gene is TRBJ1-2, the V gene TRBV6-5, with D uncertain. V was clipped by 0 bases and J by 8 bases, with 10 bases between them. The germline V gene has CDR1 MNHEY and CDR2 SVGAGI. The CDR3 is 13 amino acids. The CDR3 region has the DNA TGTGCCAGCAGTTACTCTCCGGGTGGGGGCTACACCTTC. The encoded protein is CASSYSPGGGYTF.

Note on this clone: It is likely a read error, because the conserved phenylalanine at the end of the CDR3 is missing. The DNA is omitted, as the CDR3 cannot be located on it reliably, and the CDR3 follows TCRdb's listing. The CDR3 loop reads CASSPRLARSL. The chain recombines TRBV6-2 or TRBV6-3 with TRBJ2-7; the table's TRBD2 call for D was not verified on the DNA. Germline assignment: CDR1 MNHEY and CDR2 SVGEGT. Including both end residues, the CDR3 is 11 amino acids long.

This chain connects TRBV5-1 to TRBJ1-1, with 7 bases aligning to TRBD1. V lost 4 bases to trimming and J lost 3 bases; unmatched junction nucleotides: 6. The CDR3 totals 14 residues. From germline, CDR1 is SGHRS and CDR2 YFSETQ. CDR3 region: CASSPGGVDTEAFF. CDR3 sequence (DNA): TGCGCCAGCAGCCCAGGGGGAGTGGACACTGAAGCTTTCTTT.

The V call is TRBV5-4, the J call TRBJ1-1; TRBD1 matches at 7 bases. Trimming took 0 bases from V and 4 from J; bases not matched to a gene: 3. The CDR3 totals 14 residues. The germline V gene has CDR1 SGHNT and CDR2 YYREEE (reference sequence). CDR3 bases: TGTGCCAGCAGCTTGGGTCAGGGGGGCACTGAAGCTTTCTTT. Translating gives CASSLGQGGTEAFF.

The V call is TRBV6-2 or TRBV6-3, the J call TRBJ2-7; TRBD2 matches at 12 bases. The V gene end was trimmed by 7 bases and the J gene end by 9 bases; junction bases not matched to a gene: 13. The CDR3 runs to 15 residues. Germline V gene lookup returns CDR1 MNHEY and CDR2 SVGEGT. The CDR3 protein is CASTPTSGSPRGQYF. CDR3 coding DNA: TGTGCCAGCACCCCGACTAGCGGGAGCCCACGAGGGCAGTACTTC.

The rearrangement uses TRBV24-1 and TRBJ2-3, with D tentatively TRBD2 (5 bases). Germline values: CDR1 KGHDR, CDR2 SFDVKD. The CDR3 sequence is 15 residues long. Trimming took 5 bases from V and 5 from J, leaving 16 bases between them. CDR3 coding DNA: TGTGCCACCAGTGGACCCCCCCACGGAGGAGATACGCAGTATTTT. This codes for CATSGPPHGGDTQYF.

CDR3 sequence reads: CASSPGQGVEAFF. DNA for the CDR3: TGTGCCAGCTCCCCGGGACAGGGGGTTGAAGCTTTCTTT. The genes are TRBV18 and TRBJ1-1; 11 positions agree with TRBD1. CDR1 KGHSH and CDR2 LQKENI come from the germline V gene. Losses at the gene ends were 6 bases for V and 7 bases for J; bases not matched to a gene: 4. The CDR3 has 13 residues.

The chain recombines TRBV9 with TRBJ2-3; 11 bases line up with TRBD2. The trim removed 3 bases at V and 5 bases at J, leaving 11 bases unmatched. Germline-derived CDR1 and CDR2 are SGDLS and YYNGEE. CDR3 length: 17 residues. CDR3 nucleotide sequence: TGTGCCAGCAGCGCGCGAGGGACTAGCGGAGGGGGAGATACGCAGTATTTT. This codes for CASSARGTSGGGDTQYF.

This chain links TRBV7-2 with TRBJ2-5; the match to TRBD2 covers 8 bases. V lost 5 bases and J lost 5; bases outside the gene matches: 4. CDR1 is SGHTA and CDR2 is FQGNSA in the germline V gene. This CDR3 is 13 amino acids long. The CDR3 sequence is CASSPREGETQYF. The CDR3 nucleotides are TGTGCCAGCAGCCCTCGGGAGGGGGAGACCCAGTACTTC.